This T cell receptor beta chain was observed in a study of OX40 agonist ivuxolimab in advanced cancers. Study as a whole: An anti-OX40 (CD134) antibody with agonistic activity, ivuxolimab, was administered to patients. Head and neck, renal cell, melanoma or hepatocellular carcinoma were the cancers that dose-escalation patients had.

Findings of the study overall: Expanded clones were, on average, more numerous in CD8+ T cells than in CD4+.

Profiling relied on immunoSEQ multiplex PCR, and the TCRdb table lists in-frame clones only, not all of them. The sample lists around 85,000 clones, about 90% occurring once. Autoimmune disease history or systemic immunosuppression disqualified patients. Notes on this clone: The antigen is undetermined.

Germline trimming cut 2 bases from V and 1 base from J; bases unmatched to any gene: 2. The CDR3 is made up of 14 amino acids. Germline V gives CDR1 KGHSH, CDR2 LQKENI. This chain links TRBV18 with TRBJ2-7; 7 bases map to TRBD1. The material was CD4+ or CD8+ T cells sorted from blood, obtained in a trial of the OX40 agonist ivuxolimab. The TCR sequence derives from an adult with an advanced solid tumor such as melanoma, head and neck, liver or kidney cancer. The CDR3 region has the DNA TGTGCCAGCTCACCAGGGACAGAATCCTACGAGCAGTACTTC. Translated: CASSPGTESYEQYF.